This TCR beta chain was observed in a study of identical twins. The authors used template switching to add a universal primer site and gave cDNA unique molecular identifiers. In TCRdb, the 5' RACE reads were re-called with MiXCR into one record per CDR3 protein. The sample consists of hundreds of thousands of distinct CDR3 sequences, 7% to 7.5% of them appearing once. Per germline, CDR1 SEHNR and CDR2 FQNEAQ (reference sequence). The ends lost 5 bases at V and 6 bases at J; junction bases unmatched: 8. This CDR3 has 15 amino acids. General study points: Rather than following the same donors, the conclusions depended on cross-sectional statistical analysis. Insertion counts were lower in abundant cord blood beta clonotypes, a trend that memory repertoires did not show. In beta out-of-frame sequences, the excess sharing between twins was weaker.

About this clonotype: Antigen specificity is unknown.

The same sample was also used in a study of yellow fever vaccine responses in identical twins.

V gene TRBV7-9 combines with J gene TRBJ2-1; 9 positions agree with TRBD1. The receptor comes from a woman under 30 in good health. The sequencing input was PBMCs. The CDR3: CASSVPGQGTNEQFF. The CDR3 nucleotides read TGTGCCAGCAGCGTACCGGGACAGGGCACCAATGAGCAGTTCTTC.